The 20 T cell receptor beta chains given below trace back to one sample, sequenced in a study of cytomegalovirus exposure and HLA in healthy donors. Assay: immunoSEQ multiplex PCR; the TCRdb copy retains only in-frame clones and omits some. This table holds some 68,000 clones, around 97% found once. Sequencing used PBMCs. The receptors were sampled from a young man in good health and CMV-seronegative.

V usage is TRBV6-6 and J usage is TRBJ2-7, with 8 bases identical to TRBD1. J was trimmed by 0 bases and V by 5 bases; bases with no gene match: 6. The CDR3 has 15 residues. Germline loops: CDR1 MNHNY, CDR2 SVGAGI (reference sequence). The DNA for the CDR3 is TGTGCCAGCAGTCCTCAGGGGGCGAGCTCCTACGAGCAGTACTTC. Translation gives CASSPQGASSYEQYF.

This chain links TRBV11-2 with TRBJ2-7; D perhaps matches TRBD1 (5 bases). Per germline, CDR1 SGHAT and CDR2 FQNNGV. Trimming removed 1 base at V and 0 bases at J, with 10 bases between. The CDR3 sequence is 15 residues long. CDR3: CASSLGQGSSYEQYF. The CDR3 DNA reads TGTGCCAGCAGCTTAGGCCAGGGAAGCTCCTACGAGCAGTACTTC.

The chain links TRBV6-5 to TRBJ2-3, with a possible D match to TRBD1 (5 bases). Germline assignment: CDR1 MNHEY and CDR2 SVGAGI. The ends were cut back, 9 bases at V and 0 bases at J, with 7 bases in the middle. This CDR3 contains 12 residues. DNA of the CDR3: TGTGCCAGTGACAGAAGCACAGATACGCAGTATTTT. This translates into CASDRSTDTQYF.

V gene TRBV10-3 combines with J gene TRBJ1-4, with D maybe TRBD1 (6 bases). Trimming took off 6 bases at V and 5 bases at J, with 16 bases between the two ends. Germline V lookup: CDR1 ENHRY, CDR2 SYGVKD. CDR3 length: 15 residues. The CDR3 DNA is TGTGCCATCAGGCCCCAACAGGGTTCCAATGAAAAACTGTTTTTT. It translates to CAIRPQQGSNEKLFF.

The rearrangement links TRBV11-1 to TRBJ1-3; the D is unclear. V was cut by 1 base and J by 4 bases, with 11 bases left in between. This CDR3 spans 15 amino acids. Germline CDR1 reads SGHAT; CDR2 reads FQDESV (reference sequence). CDR3 protein: CASSLGGGTGNTIYF. As DNA, the CDR3 is TGTGCCAGCAGCTTAGGAGGAGGAACGGGAAACACCATATATTTT.

V and J are TRBV20-1 and TRBJ1-1; TRBD1 might be the D (6 bases). This CDR3 is built from 11 residues. Germline V gene data show CDR1 as DFQATT and CDR2 as SNEGSKA (reference sequence). CDR3 nucleotide sequence: TGCGTGGCTGGGGGGGCGGGTGAAGCTTTCTTT. Protein: CVAGGAGEAFF.

The gene calls are TRBV10-1 and TRBJ2-7; TRBD2 aligns across 9 bases. V was clipped by 1 base and J by 6 bases; unmatched bases: 1. Germline V CDR1 and CDR2: WNHNN, SYGVQD (reference sequence). The CDR3 spans 13 residues. CDR3 bases: TGCGCCAGCAGTGAGTATAGCGGGAGCGAGCAGTACTTC. Its translation: CASSEYSGSEQYF.

The chain employs TRBV7-2 and TRBJ2-1; D uncertain. The V gene's germline CDR1 is SGHTA and CDR2 FQGNSA. This CDR3 spans 13 amino acids. V lost 3 bases, J lost 7 bases, and 10 bases lay in between. The CDR3 spells CASSLRRSNEQFF. The CDR3 DNA is TGTGCCAGCAGCTTGCGACGGAGTAATGAGCAGTTCTTC.

The rearrangement uses TRBV5-4 and TRBJ1-1, with a tentative D call TRBD1 (6 bases). With 3 bases removed from V and 11 bases from J, the gap between germline ends came to 14 bases. The CDR3 runs 12 residues. Germline-derived CDR1 and CDR2 are SGHNT and YYREEE (reference sequence). DNA for the CDR3: TGTGCCAGCAGCTCTCCGGGACAAGGGGCTTTCTTT. As protein: CASSSPGQGAFF.

The V gene is TRBV6-6, the J gene TRBJ1-4; 7 bases align to TRBD1. Germline V gives CDR1 MNHNY, CDR2 SVGAGI (reference sequence). Losses at the gene ends were 10 bases for V and 7 bases for J; bases not matched to a gene: 9. The CDR3 runs to 13 residues. CDR3 protein: CATYRQGAEKLFF. CDR3 coding DNA: TGTGCCACCTATCGACAGGGTGCTGAAAAACTGTTTTTT.

This chain joins TRBV7-8 and TRBJ2-1, with 8 bases identical to TRBD2. Per the germline V gene, CDR1 is SGHVS and CDR2 is FQNEAQ. The length of the CDR3 is 14 residues. The trim removed 5 bases at V and 5 bases at J, leaving 5 bases unmatched. CDR3 DNA sequence: TGTGCCAGCAGCCGTGGACTAGCAGACAATGAGCAGTTCTTC. This translates into CASSRGLADNEQFF. Based on the CDR3 plus reference TRBV7-8 and TRBJ2-1, the full variable domain is GAGVSQSPRYKVAKRGQDVALRCDPISGHVSLFWYQQALGQGPEFLTYFQNEAQLDKSGLPSDRFFAERPEGSVSTLKIQRTQQEDSAVYLCASSRGLADNEQFFGPGTRLTVL.

The rearrangement links TRBV4-1 to TRBJ1-4, with D uncertain. Trimming took off 4 bases at V and 5 bases at J, with 14 bases between the two ends. The CDR3 contains 15 residues. Germline-derived CDR1 and CDR2 are MGHRA and YSYEKL. The chain's CDR3 is CASSLSEGMNEKLFF. The CDR3 coding sequence is TGCGCCAGCAGCCTGTCTGAGGGAATGAATGAAAAACTGTTTTTT.

The chain carries TRBV7-3 and TRBJ2-1; 11 bases fit TRBD2. V trimming: 3 bases; J trimming: 7 bases; junction bases outside the gene matches: 5. There are 15 residues in the CDR3. Germline loops: CDR1 SGHTA, CDR2 FQGTGA. The CDR3 region has the DNA TGTGCCAGCAGCTTGACTAGCGGGAACGGAAATGAGCAGTTCTTC. Encoded protein: CASSLTSGNGNEQFF. Full variable domain (rest looked up from reference TRBV7-3 and TRBJ2-1): GAGVSQTPSNKVTEKGKYVELRCDPISGHTALYWYRQSLGQGPEFLIYFQGTGAADDSGLPNDRFFAVRPEGSVSTLKIQRTERGDSAVYLCASSLTSGNGNEQFFGPGTRLTVL.

This chain links TRBV27 with TRBJ1-2; D perhaps matches TRBD1 (5 bases). The CDR3 contains 14 residues. Germline CDR1 MNHEY, CDR2 SMNVEV (reference sequence). V lost 6 bases, J lost 4 bases, and 15 bases lay in between. The CDR3: CASSFRGFGYGYTF. As DNA, the CDR3 is TGTGCCAGCAGCTTCCGGGGGTTTGGCTATGGCTACACCTTC.

This chain joins TRBV5-1 and TRBJ2-1; tentatively, D is TRBD2 (5 bases). Per germline, CDR1 SGHRS and CDR2 YFSETQ. This CDR3 is 15 amino acids long. V was pared by 3 bases and J by 0 bases, with 10 bases between. CDR3 amino acids: CASSSEDSSYNEQFF. CDR3 DNA sequence: TGCGCCAGCAGCTCGGAGGATAGCTCCTACAATGAGCAGTTCTTC.

This clone was detected once. The chain carries TRBV5-1 and TRBJ2-7; 14 nucleotides line up with TRBD2. CDR3 length: 17 residues. In germline, CDR1 is SGHRS, CDR2 YFSETQ. The ends lost 0 bases at V and 6 bases at J; junction bases unmatched: 8. CDR3 protein: CASSLGLAGGPGGEQYF. The CDR3 coding sequence is TGCGCCAGCAGCTTGGGACTAGCGGGAGGGCCGGGGGGCGAGCAGTACTTC.

The gene calls are TRBV7-2 and TRBJ2-5; 8 bases match TRBD1. The ends lost 1 base at V and 4 bases at J; junction bases unmatched: 2. Germline V gives CDR1 SGHTA, CDR2 FQGNSA. The CDR3 has 14 amino acids. In nucleotides, the CDR3 is TGTGCCAGCAGCTTAGGCAGGGGGCGAGAGACCCAGTACTTC. Amino acid sequence: CASSLGRGRETQYF.

V usage is TRBV9 and J usage is TRBJ1-3; D unclear. The CDR3 runs 14 residues. Germline V gene lookup returns CDR1 SGDLS and CDR2 YYNGEE. The V end lost 0 bases, the J end lost 0 bases, and 4 bases lay between the germline ends. The CDR3 sequence is CASSVDFSGNTIYF. For the CDR3, the DNA is TGTGCCAGCAGCGTAGACTTCTCTGGAAACACCATATATTTT.

This chain connects TRBV4-1 to TRBJ2-7, with D tentatively TRBD2 (6 bases). V lost 0 bases, J lost 2 bases, and 14 bases lay in between. This CDR3 comprises 16 residues. The germline V gene has CDR1 MGHRA and CDR2 YSYEKL. The CDR3 region is CASSQDVAGGAYEQYF. The CDR3 DNA is TGCGCCAGCAGCCAAGATGTGGCTGGCGGGGCCTACGAGCAGTACTTC.

V usage is TRBV27 and J usage is TRBJ2-7; D possibly corresponds to TRBD2 (7 bases). In germline, CDR1 is MNHEY, CDR2 SMNVEV (reference sequence). The ends were cut back, 2 bases at V and 4 bases at J, with 15 bases in the middle. The CDR3 spans 15 residues. The CDR3 here is CASSLTGGGEYEQYF. As DNA, the CDR3 is TGTGCCAGCAGTTTAACCGGAGGGGGGGAGTACGAGCAGTACTTC.